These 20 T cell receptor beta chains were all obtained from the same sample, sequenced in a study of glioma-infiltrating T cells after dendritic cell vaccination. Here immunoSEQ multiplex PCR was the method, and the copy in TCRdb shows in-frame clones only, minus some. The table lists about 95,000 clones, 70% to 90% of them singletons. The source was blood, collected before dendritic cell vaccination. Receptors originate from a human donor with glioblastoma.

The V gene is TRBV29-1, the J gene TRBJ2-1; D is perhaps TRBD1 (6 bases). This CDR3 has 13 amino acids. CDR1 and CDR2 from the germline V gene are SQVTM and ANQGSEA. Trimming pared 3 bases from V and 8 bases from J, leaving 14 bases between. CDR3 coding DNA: TGCAGCGTTGAGGCAGGGGTCAATGATGAGCAGTTCTTC. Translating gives CSVEAGVNDEQFF.

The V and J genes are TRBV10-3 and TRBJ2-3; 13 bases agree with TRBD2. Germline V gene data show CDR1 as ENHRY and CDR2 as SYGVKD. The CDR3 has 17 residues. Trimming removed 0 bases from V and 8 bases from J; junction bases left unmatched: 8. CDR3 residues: CAISESGLAGTPATQYF. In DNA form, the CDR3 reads TGTGCCATCAGTGAGTCGGGACTAGCGGGAACACCAGCTACGCAGTATTTT.

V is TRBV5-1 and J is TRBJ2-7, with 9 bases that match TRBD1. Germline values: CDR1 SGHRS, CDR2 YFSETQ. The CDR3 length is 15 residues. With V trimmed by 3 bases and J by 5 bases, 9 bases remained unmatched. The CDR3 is CASSWGGQGGDEQYF. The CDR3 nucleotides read TGCGCCAGCAGCTGGGGGGGACAGGGAGGCGACGAGCAGTACTTC. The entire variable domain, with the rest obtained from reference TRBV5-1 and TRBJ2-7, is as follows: KAGVTQTPRYLIKTRGQQVTLSCSPISGHRSVSWYQQTPGQGLQFLFEYFSETQRNKGNFPGRFSGRQFSNSRSEMNVSTLELGDSALYLCASSWGGQGGDEQYFGPGTRLTVT.

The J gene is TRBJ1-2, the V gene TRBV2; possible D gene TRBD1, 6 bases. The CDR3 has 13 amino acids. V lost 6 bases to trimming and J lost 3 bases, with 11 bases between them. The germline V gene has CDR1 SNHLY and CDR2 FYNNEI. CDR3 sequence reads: CASSWTDHYGYTF. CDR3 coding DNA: TGTGCCAGCAGCTGGACAGATCACTATGGCTACACCTTC.

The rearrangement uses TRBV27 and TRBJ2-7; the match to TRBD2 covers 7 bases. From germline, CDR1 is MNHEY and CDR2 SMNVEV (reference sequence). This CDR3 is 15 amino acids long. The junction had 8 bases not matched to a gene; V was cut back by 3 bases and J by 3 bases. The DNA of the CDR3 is TGTGCCAGCAGTTTCGCGGGAGACCTTTTCTACGAGCAGTACTTC. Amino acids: CASSFAGDLFYEQYF.

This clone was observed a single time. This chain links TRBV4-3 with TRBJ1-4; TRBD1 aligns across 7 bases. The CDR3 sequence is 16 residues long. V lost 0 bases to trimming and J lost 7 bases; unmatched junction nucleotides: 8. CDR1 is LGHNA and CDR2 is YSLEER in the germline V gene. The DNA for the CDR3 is TGCGCCAGCAGCCAAGATGGAAGGGGGCGGTTTGAAAAACTGTTTTTT. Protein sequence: CASSQDGRGRFEKLFF.

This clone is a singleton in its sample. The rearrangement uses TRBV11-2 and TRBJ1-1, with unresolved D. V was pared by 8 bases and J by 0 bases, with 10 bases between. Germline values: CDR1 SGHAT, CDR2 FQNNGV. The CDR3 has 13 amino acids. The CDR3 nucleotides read TGTGCCAGCGGGTGGCGGCTGAACACTGAAGCTTTCTTT. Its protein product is CASGWRLNTEAFF.

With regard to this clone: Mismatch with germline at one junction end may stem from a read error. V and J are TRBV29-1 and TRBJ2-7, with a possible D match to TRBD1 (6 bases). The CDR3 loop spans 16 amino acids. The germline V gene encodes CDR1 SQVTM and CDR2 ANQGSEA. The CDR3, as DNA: TGCAGCGCTGAAGAGTCTTTGCCGGACAGCTCCTACGAGCAGTACTTC. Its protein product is CSAEESLPDSSYEQYF.

Here the CDR3 reads CASSGSLEGPRQYF. For the CDR3, the DNA is TGTGCCAGCAGTGGATCGTTGGAGGGACCGAGGCAGTACTTC. This chain connects TRBV2 to TRBJ2-7, with D possibly being TRBD2 (6 bases). CDR3 size: 14 residues. CDR1 is SNHLY and CDR2 is FYNNEI in the germline V gene. The germline V and J ends were trimmed by 4 bases and 9 bases, with 19 bases remaining between them.

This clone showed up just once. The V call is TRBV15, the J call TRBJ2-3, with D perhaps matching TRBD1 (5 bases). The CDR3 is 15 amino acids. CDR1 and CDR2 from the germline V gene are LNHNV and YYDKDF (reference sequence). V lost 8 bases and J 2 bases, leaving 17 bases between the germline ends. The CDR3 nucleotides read TGTGCCACCTACGGCTGGGGCGGAATCACAGATACGCAGTATTTT. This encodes CATYGWGGITDTQYF. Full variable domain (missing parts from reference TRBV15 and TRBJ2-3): DAMVIQNPRYQVTQFGKPVTLSCSQTLNHNVMYWYQQKSSQAPKLLFHYYDKDFNNEADTPDNFQSRRPNTSFCFLDIRSPGLGDTAMYLCATYGWGGITDTQYFGPGTRLTVL.

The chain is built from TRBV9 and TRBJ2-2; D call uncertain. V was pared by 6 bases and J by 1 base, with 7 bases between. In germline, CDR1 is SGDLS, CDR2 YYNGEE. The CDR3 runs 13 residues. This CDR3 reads CASNGGNTGELFF. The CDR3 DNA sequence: TGTGCCAGCAACGGCGGGAACACCGGGGAGCTGTTTTTT.

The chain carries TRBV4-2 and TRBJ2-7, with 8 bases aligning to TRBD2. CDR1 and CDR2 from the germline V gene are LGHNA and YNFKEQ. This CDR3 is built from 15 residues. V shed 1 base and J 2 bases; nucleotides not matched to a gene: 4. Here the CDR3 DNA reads TGTGCCAGCAGCCAAGCTAGCGGGTCGACCTACGAGCAGTACTTC. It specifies CASSQASGSTYEQYF.

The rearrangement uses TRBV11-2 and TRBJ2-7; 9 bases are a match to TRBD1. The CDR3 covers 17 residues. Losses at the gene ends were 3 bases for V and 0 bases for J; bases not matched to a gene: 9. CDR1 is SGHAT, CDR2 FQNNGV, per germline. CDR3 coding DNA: TGTGCCAGCAGCTTGGGGATAGGGACAGGGAGCTCCTACGAGCAGTACTTC. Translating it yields CASSLGIGTGSSYEQYF.

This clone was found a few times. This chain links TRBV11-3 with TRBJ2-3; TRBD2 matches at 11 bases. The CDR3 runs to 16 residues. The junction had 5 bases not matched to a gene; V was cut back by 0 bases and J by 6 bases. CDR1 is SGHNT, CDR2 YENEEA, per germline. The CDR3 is CASSLDGSSGRDTQYF. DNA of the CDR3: TGTGCCAGCAGCTTAGATGGATCTAGCGGGAGGGATACGCAGTATTTT.

The CDR3 region has the DNA TGTGCCAGCAGCGAAGCGGGGGGCCTGGGAGATACGCAGTATTTT. Its translation is CASSEAGGLGDTQYF. The chain links TRBV7-9 to TRBJ2-3; 9 nucleotides align to TRBD2. This CDR3 contains 15 residues. Germline V gives CDR1 SEHNR, CDR2 FQNEAQ (reference sequence). The V gene end was trimmed by 5 bases and the J gene end by 5 bases; junction bases not matched to a gene: 8.

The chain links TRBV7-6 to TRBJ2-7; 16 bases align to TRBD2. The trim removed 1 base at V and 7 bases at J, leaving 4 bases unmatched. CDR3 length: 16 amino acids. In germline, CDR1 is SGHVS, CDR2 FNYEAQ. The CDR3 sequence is CASSLVPGLAGGEQYF. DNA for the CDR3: TGTGCCAGCAGCTTAGTACCGGGACTAGCGGGAGGGGAGCAGTACTTC. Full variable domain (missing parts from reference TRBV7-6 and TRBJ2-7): GAGVSQSPRYKVTKRGQDVALRCDPISGHVSLYWYRQALGQGPEFLTYFNYEAQQDKSGLPNDRFSAERPEGSISTLTIQRTEQRDSAMYRCASSLVPGLAGGEQYFGPGTRLTVT.

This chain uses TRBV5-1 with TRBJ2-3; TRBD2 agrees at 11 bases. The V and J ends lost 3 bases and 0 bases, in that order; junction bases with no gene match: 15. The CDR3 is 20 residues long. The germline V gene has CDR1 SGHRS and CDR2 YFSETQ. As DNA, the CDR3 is TGCGCCAGCAGCTCCCCTCGGGCTAGCGGGGGGCCATTGAGCACAGATACGCAGTATTTT. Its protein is CASSSPRASGGPLSTDTQYF.

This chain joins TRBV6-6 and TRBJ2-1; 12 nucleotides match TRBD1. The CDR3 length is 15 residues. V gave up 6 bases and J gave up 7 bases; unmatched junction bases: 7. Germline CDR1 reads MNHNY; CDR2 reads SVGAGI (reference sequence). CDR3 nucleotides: TGTGCCAGCAGCCTGGGACAGGGGGCGCCGAATGAGCAGTTCTTC. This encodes CASSLGQGAPNEQFF.

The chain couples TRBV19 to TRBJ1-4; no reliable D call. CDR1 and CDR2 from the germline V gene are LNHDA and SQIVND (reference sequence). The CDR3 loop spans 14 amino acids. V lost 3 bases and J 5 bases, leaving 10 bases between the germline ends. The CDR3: CASSISDGNEKLFF. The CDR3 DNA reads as TGTGCCAGTAGTATTAGTGACGGGAATGAAAAACTGTTTTTT.

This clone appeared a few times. CDR3 nucleotides: TGTGCCACCCGGGACTTTCCCGCAGAGACCCAGTACTTC. Protein: CATRDFPAETQYF. The rearrangement joins TRBV19 to TRBJ2-5, with TRBD2 as a possible D gene (6 bases). The CDR3 sequence is 13 residues long. From germline, CDR1 is LNHDA and CDR2 SQIVND (reference sequence). The V and J ends lost 10 bases and 4 bases respectively, with 16 bases between them.